This is a list of T cell receptor beta chains from one sample in a study of shared clonotypes between healthy human individuals. The method was immunoSEQ multiplex PCR; TCRdb's version includes in-frame clones alone and lacks a portion of them. The sample lists some 300,000 clones, around 79% occurring once. Sequenced input: memory CD4+ T cells sorted from blood. The receptors here all came from a man aged 25 to 45 in good health. The CDR3 runs from the conserved cysteine through the conserved F or W. A D gene is named only where the DNA matches it firmly. The size entry is marked missing in some rows and otherwise reads once, few, many or a size class.

d_call | clone_size | j_call | v_call | cdr3_aa | cdr3_nt
NA | NA | TRBJ1-2 | TRBV28 | CASSFPANYGYTF | TGTGCCAGCAGTTTTCCCGCGAACTATGGCTACACCTTC
NA | NA | TRBJ2-3 | TRBV19 | CASSPRRYTDTQYF | TGTGCCAGTAGTCCCCGGAGATACACAGATACGCAGTATTTT
NA | NA | TRBJ2-7 | TRBV15 | CATSRELGVREQYF | TGTGCCACCAGCAGAGAACTAGGGGTGCGCGAGCAGTACTTC
TRBD1 | NA | TRBJ1-5 | TRBV7-2 | CASSATGRRGWNQPQHF | TGTGCCAGCAGCGCAACGGGACGCAGGGGGTGGAATCAGCCCCAGCATTTT
TRBD2 | NA | TRBJ2-3 | TRBV7-2 | CASSLGTSGSRADTQYF | TGTGCCAGCAGCCTCGGGACTAGCGGGAGTCGGGCAGATACGCAGTATTTT
NA | NA | TRBJ2-3 | TRBV18 | CASSPVATSTDTQYF | TGTGCCAGCTCACCAGTGGCGACTAGCACAGATACGCAGTATTTT
TRBD2 | NA | TRBJ2-6 | TRBV6-4 | CASSPAGVRVNSGANVLTF | TGTGCCAGCAGTCCGGCGGGGGTAAGGGTAAACTCTGGGGCCAACGTCCTGACTTTC
TRBD2 | NA | TRBJ2-2 | TRBV7-7 | CASSLDGRATGELFF | TGTGCTAGCAGCCTTGACGGGAGGGCCACCGGGGAGCTGTTTTTT
NA | NA | TRBJ1-4 | TRBV5-1 | CASSSASATNEKLFF | TGCGCCAGCAGCTCTGCCTCAGCAACTAATGAAAAACTGTTTTTT
NA | once | TRBJ1-1 | TRBV2 | CASSVAVYTEAFF | TGTGCCAGCAGTGTCGCGGTCTACACTGAAGCTTTCTTT
NA | NA | TRBJ2-3 | TRBV7-9 | CASSPALLVQSDTQYF | TGTGCCAGCAGCCCGGCCCTACTAGTTCAATCAGATACGCAGTATTTT
NA | few | TRBJ1-2 | TRBV2 | CASSPSAGMGRGYTF | TGTGCCAGCAGCCCGTCCGCAGGGATGGGGAGAGGCTACACCTTC
NA | NA | TRBJ2-5 | TRBV4-1 | CASSQVKTFLETQYF | TGCGCCAGCAGCCAAGTGAAGACCTTCTTGGAGACCCAGTACTTC
TRBD1 | NA | TRBJ2-1 | TRBV7-2 | CASSRDRGVSSYNEQFF | TGTGCCAGCAGCCGGGACAGGGGGGTTAGCTCCTACAATGAGCAGTTCTTC
NA | NA | TRBJ2-3 | TRBV2 | CASSLGTDTQYF | TGTGCCAGCAGTCTAGGGACAGATACGCAGTATTTT
NA | NA | TRBJ2-2 | TRBV29-1 | CSVGEGSTGELFF | TGCAGCGTTGGCGAGGGGAGCACCGGGGAGCTGTTTTTT
TRBD1 | NA | TRBJ1-1 | TRBV5-1 | CASSRDRRDEAFF | TGCGCCAGCAGCAGGGACAGGAGAGATGAAGCTTTCTTT
NA | NA | TRBJ1-2 | TRBV6-5 | CASTSRAGVYGYTF | TGTGCCAGCACATCCAGAGCCGGGGTCTATGGCTACACCTTC
NA | NA | TRBJ2-2 | TRBV18 | CASSPGGPNTGELFF | TGTGCCAGCTCACCGGGGGGTCCGAACACCGGGGAGCTGTTTTTT
NA | NA | TRBJ2-7 | TRBV6-6 | CAGRSLAYEQYF | TGTGCCGGCAGGAGCTTGGCCTACGAGCAGTACTTC
NA | NA | TRBJ2-3 | TRBV25-1 | CASSDVGRRTDTQYF | TGTGCCAGCAGTGATGTGGGGAGGAGGACAGATACGCAGTATTTT
TRBD1 | once | TRBJ1-4 | TRBV19 | CASAGGAGNEKLFF | TGTGCCAGTGCAGGGGGCGCGGGTAATGAAAAACTGTTTTTT
TRBD2 | NA | TRBJ2-1 | TRBV9 | CASSGGGLEGYNEQFF | TGTGCCAGCAGCGGTGGAGGACTAGAGGGATACAATGAGCAGTTCTTC
NA | NA | TRBJ2-6 | TRBV5-6 | CASTSGANVLTF | TGTGCCAGCACCTCTGGGGCCAACGTCCTGACTTTC
NA | NA | TRBJ1-1 | TRBV27 | CASSWGGGARNTEAFF | TGTGCCAGCAGCTGGGGAGGAGGGGCTCGGAACACTGAAGCTTTCTTT
TRBD1 | NA | TRBJ1-1 | TRBV18 | CASSPLDRVTEAFF | TGTGCCAGCTCACCATTAGACAGGGTCACTGAAGCTTTCTTT
TRBD1 | once | TRBJ1-2 | TRBV9 | CASSTGTGERLGYTF | TGTGCCAGCAGCACCGGGACAGGGGAGAGGTTAGGCTACACCTTC
TRBD2 | NA | TRBJ2-1 | TRBV4-2 | CASSQDILAVDYYNEQFF | TGTGCCAGCAGCCAAGATATCCTAGCGGTAGACTATTACAATGAGCAGTTCTTC
NA | NA | TRBJ2-7 | TRBV2 | CASIVPISYEQYF | TGTGCCAGCATAGTCCCGATATCCTACGAGCAGTACTTC
NA | few | TRBJ1-1 | TRBV2 | CASSINKWGWAEAFF | TGTGCCAGCAGTATTAATAAATGGGGTTGGGCTGAAGCTTTCTTT
TRBD1 | NA | TRBJ2-1 | TRBV9 | CASSVAGGSYNEQFF | TGTGCCAGCAGCGTAGCAGGGGGCTCCTACAATGAGCAGTTCTTC
NA | NA | TRBJ1-4 | TRBV14 | CASSRRDGVIPNEKLFF | TGTGCCAGCAGCAGGAGGGACGGCGTCATACCTAATGAAAAACTGTTTTTT
TRBD2 | NA | TRBJ2-7 | TRBV18 | CASSPPGSGRSYEQYF | TGTGCCAGCTCACCACCTGGTAGCGGGAGGTCCTACGAGCAGTACTTC
NA | NA | TRBJ2-7 | TRBV6-5 | CASSYDLGTYEQYF | TGTGCCAGCAGTTATGATCTGGGAACCTACGAGCAGTACTTC
TRBD1 | NA | TRBJ2-2 | TRBV9 | CASSVGVLGQGTGELFF | TGTGCCAGCAGCGTAGGGGTTTTGGGACAGGGCACCGGGGAGCTGTTTTTT
NA | NA | TRBJ1-1 | TRBV30 | CAWGGGMNTEAFF | TGTGCCTGGGGTGGCGGGATGAACACTGAAGCTTTCTTT
NA | NA | TRBJ1-3 | TRBV14 | CASSHRGGLRGNTIYF | TGTGCCAGCAGCCACAGGGGCGGGCTGCGGGGAAACACCATATATTTT
TRBD2 | few | TRBJ2-1 | TRBV19 | CASSISLRGLNSYNEQFF | TGTGCCAGTAGTATAAGTTTAAGGGGACTAAACTCCTACAATGAGCAGTTCTTC
NA | NA | TRBJ2-7 | TRBV7-8 | CASSPIEGFYEQYF | TGTGCCAGCAGCCCCATAGAGGGATTCTACGAGCAGTACTTC
NA | NA | TRBJ2-1 | TRBV2 | CASRRGSNSYNEQFF | TGTGCCAGCAGGCGGGGAAGCAACTCCTACAATGAGCAGTTCTTC
NA | few | TRBJ2-1 | TRBV2 | CASTEYNEQFF | TGTGCCAGCACCGAATACAATGAGCAGTTCTTC
TRBD2 | NA | TRBJ2-3 | TRBV5-4 | CAWRGGLDTDTQYF | TGTGCCTGGAGAGGGGGACTAGACACAGATACGCAGTATTTT
NA | NA | TRBJ2-1 | TRBV18 | CASSPDQSSYNEQFF | TGTGCCAGCTCACCGGATCAAAGCTCCTACAATGAGCAGTTCTTC
TRBD1 | NA | TRBJ2-5 | TRBV7-3 | CASSPGTGQTQYF | TGTGCCAGCAGCCCAGGGACAGGGCAGACCCAGTACTTC
TRBD1 | once | TRBJ2-1 | TRBV27 | CASRDRGSNEQFF | TGTGCCAGCCGGGACAGGGGGTCCAATGAGCAGTTCTTC
NA | NA | TRBJ2-1 | TRBV9 | CASSVASSSGQFF | TGTGCCAGCAGCGTGGCTAGCTCCTCCGGGCAGTTCTTC
NA | NA | TRBJ1-1 | TRBV5-5 | CASSLVMGSNTEAFF | TGTGCCAGCAGCTTGGTTATGGGTTCGAACACTGAAGCTTTCTTT
TRBD2 | NA | TRBJ2-1 | TRBV10-3 | CAISGGLAGIYEQFF | TGTGCCATCAGTGGTGGACTAGCGGGAATTTATGAGCAGTTCTTC
TRBD2 | NA | TRBJ2-7 | TRBV5-1 | CASSPQAGGVRGEQYF | TGCGCCAGCAGCCCTCAAGCGGGAGGGGTACGCGGCGAGCAGTACTTC